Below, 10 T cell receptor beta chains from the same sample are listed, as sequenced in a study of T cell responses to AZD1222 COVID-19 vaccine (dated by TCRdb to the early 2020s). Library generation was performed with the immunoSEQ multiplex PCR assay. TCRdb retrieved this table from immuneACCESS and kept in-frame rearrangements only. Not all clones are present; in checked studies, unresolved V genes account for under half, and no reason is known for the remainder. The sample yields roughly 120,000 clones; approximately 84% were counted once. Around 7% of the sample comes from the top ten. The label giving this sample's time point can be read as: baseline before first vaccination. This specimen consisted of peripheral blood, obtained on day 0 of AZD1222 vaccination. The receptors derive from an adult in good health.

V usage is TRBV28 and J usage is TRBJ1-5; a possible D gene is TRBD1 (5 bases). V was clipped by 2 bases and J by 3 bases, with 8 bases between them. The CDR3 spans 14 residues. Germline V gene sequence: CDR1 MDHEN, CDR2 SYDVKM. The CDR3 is CASSLAGLNQPQHF. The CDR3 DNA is TGTGCCAGCAGTTTAGCGGGACTCAATCAGCCCCAGCATTTT.

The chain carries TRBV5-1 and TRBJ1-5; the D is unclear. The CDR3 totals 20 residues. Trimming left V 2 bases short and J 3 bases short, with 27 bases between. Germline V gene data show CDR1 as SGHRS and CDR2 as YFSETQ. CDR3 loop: CASSLNSNEGFGSFNQPQHF. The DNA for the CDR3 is TGCGCCAGCAGCTTAAATTCTAATGAGGGATTCGGGTCATTCAATCAGCCCCAGCATTTT.

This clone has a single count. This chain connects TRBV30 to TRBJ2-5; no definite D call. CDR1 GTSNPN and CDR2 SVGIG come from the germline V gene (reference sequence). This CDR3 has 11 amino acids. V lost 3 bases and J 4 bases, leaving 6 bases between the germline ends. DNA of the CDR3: TGTGCCTGGAGGGGCGTAGAGACCCAGTACTTC. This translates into CAWRGVETQYF.

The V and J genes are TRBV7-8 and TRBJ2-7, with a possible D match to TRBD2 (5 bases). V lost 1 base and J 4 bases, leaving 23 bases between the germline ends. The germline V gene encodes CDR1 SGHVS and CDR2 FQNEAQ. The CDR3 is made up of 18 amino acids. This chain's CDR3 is CASSLGLSDYIVAYEQYF. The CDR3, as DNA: TGTGCCAGCAGCTTAGGCCTGTCAGACTACATCGTCGCGTACGAGCAGTACTTC. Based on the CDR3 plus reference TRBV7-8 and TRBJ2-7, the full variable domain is GAGVSQSPRYKVAKRGQDVALRCDPISGHVSLFWYQQALGQGPEFLTYFQNEAQLDKSGLPSDRFFAERPEGSVSTLKIQRTQQEDSAVYLCASSLGLSDYIVAYEQYFGPGTRLTVT.

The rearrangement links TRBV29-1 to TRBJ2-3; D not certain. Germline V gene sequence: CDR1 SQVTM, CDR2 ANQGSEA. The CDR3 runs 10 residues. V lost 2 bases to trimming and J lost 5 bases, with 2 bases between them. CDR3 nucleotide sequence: TGCAGCGTTGAAAGAGATACGCAGTATTTT. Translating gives CSVERDTQYF.

The CDR3, as DNA: TGTGCCAGCAGCTCCGGGACAGGGGGAGGGAATGAGCAGTTCTTC. Protein product: CASSSGTGGGNEQFF. V and J are TRBV5-4 and TRBJ2-1, with 11 positions matching TRBD1. The germline V gene has CDR1 SGHNT and CDR2 YYREEE (reference sequence). This CDR3 is built from 15 residues. Germline trimming cut 3 bases from V and 7 bases from J; bases unmatched to any gene: 6. Full variable domain (remainder filled in from reference TRBV5-4 and TRBJ2-1): ETGVTQSPTHLIKTRGQQVTLRCSSQSGHNTVSWYQQALGQGPQFIFQYYREEENGRGNFPPRFSGLQFPNYSSELNVNALELDDSALYLCASSSGTGGGNEQFFGPGTRLTVL.

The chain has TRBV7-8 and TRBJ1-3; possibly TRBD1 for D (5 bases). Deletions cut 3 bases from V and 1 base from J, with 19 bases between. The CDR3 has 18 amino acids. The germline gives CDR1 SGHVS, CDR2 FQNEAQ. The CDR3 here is CASSFVNPGTVSGNTIYF. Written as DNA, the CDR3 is TGTGCCAGCAGCTTCGTGAATCCCGGGACTGTTTCTGGAAACACCATATATTTT.

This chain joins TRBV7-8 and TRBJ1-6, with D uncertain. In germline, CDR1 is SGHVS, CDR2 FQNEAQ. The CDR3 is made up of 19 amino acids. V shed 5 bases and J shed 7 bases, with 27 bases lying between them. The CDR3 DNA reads TGTGCCAGCAGCCGAGGTCTGCGGGAATGGTGGTCTCAGAATTCACCCCTCCACTTT. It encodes CASSRGLREWWSQNSPLHF.

CDR3 protein: CASSSTRTRLGHNEQFF. The CDR3 bases are TGTGCCAGCAGCTCCACCCGAACGCGCCTGGGCCACAATGAGCAGTTCTTC. The chain has TRBV5-5 and TRBJ2-1, with D unclear. The ends were cut back, 3 bases at V and 5 bases at J, with 21 bases in the middle. CDR1 is SGHKS and CDR2 is YYEKEE in the germline V gene (reference sequence). CDR3 length equals 17 residues.

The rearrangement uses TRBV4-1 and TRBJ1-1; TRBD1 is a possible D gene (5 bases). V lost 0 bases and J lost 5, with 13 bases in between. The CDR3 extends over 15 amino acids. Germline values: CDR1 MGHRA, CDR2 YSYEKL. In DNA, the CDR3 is TGCGCCAGCAGCCAAGAATGGACACAGGAGACTGAAGCTTTCTTT. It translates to CASSQEWTQETEAFF.